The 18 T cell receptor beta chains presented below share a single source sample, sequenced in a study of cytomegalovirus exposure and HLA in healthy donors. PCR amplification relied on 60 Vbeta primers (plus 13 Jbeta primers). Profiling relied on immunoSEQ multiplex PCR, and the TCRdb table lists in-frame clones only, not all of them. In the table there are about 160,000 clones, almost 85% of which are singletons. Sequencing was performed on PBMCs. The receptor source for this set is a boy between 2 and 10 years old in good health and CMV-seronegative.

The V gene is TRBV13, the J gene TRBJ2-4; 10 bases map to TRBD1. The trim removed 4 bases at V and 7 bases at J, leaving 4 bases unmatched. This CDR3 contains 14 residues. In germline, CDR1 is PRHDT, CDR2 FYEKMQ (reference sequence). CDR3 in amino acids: CASSSDRGRNIQYF. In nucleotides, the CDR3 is TGTGCCAGCAGCTCTGACAGGGGGCGCAACATTCAGTACTTC.

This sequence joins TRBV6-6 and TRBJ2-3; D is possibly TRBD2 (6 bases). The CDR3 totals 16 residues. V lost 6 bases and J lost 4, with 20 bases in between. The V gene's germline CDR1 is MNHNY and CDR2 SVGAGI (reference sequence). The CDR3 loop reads CASRNFQGGEADTQYF. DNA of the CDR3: TGTGCCAGCAGGAATTTCCAGGGTGGGGAGGCAGATACGCAGTATTTT.

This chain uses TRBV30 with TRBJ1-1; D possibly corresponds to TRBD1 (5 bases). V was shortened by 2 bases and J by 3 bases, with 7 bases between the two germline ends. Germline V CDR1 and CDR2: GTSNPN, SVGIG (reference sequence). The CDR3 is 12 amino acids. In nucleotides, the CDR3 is TGTGCCTGGAGTCGACAGCACACTGAAGCTTTCTTT. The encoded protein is CAWSRQHTEAFF. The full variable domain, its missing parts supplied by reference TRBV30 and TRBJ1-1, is SQTIHQWPATLVQPVGSPLSLECTVEGTSNPNLYWYRQAAGRGLQLLFYSVGIGQISSEVPQNLSASRPQDRQFILSSKKLLLSDSGFYLCAWSRQHTEAFFGQGTRLTVV.

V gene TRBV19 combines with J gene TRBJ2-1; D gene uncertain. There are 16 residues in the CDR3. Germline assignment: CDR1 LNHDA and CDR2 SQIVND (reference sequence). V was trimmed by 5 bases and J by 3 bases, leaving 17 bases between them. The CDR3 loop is CASSSFPLTGYNEQFF. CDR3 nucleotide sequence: TGTGCCAGTAGTTCTTTCCCCCTAACGGGCTACAATGAGCAGTTCTTC.

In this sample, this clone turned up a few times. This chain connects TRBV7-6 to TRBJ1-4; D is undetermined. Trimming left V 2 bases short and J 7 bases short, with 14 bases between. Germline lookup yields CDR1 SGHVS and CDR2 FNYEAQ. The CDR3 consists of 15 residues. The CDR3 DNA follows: TGTGCCAGCAGCTTACGTGTCACACGAGGTGAAAAACTGTTTTTT. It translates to CASSLRVTRGEKLFF. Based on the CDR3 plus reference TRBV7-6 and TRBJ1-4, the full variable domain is GAGVSQSPRYKVTKRGQDVALRCDPISGHVSLYWYRQALGQGPEFLTYFNYEAQQDKSGLPNDRFSAERPEGSISTLTIQRTEQRDSAMYRCASSLRVTRGEKLFFGSGTQLSVL.

In nucleotides, the CDR3 is TGCGCCAGCAGCTCACAAGATGCACACAATGAGCAGTTCTTC. It is translated as CASSSQDAHNEQFF. The J gene is TRBJ2-1, the V gene TRBV5-1; D is unclear. V lost 3 bases and J lost 5, with 12 bases in between. Germline CDR1 is SGHRS and CDR2 is YFSETQ. The CDR3 consists of 14 residues. The variable domain in full, with the rest retrieved from reference TRBV5-1 and TRBJ2-1, is KAGVTQTPRYLIKTRGQQVTLSCSPISGHRSVSWYQQTPGQGLQFLFEYFSETQRNKGNFPGRFSGRQFSNSRSEMNVSTLELGDSALYLCASSSQDAHNEQFFGPGTRLTVL.

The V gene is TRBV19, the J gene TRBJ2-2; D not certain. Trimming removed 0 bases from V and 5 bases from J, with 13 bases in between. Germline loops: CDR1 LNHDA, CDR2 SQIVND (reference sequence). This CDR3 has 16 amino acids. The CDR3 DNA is TGTGCCAGTAGTATAGATCGCCCAGAAACGACCGGGGAGCTGTTTTTT. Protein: CASSIDRPETTGELFF. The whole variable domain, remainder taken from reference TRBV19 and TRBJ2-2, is DGGITQSPKYLFRKEGQNVTLSCEQNLNHDAMYWYRQDPGQGLRLIYYSQIVNDFQKGDIAEGYSVSREKKESFPLTVTSAQKNPTAFYLCASSIDRPETTGELFFGEGSRLTVL.

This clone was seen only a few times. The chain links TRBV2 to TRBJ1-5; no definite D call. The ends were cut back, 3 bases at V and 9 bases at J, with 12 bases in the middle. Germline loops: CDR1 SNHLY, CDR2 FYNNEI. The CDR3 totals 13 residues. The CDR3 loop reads CASSDSGERPQHF. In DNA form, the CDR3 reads TGTGCCAGCAGTGATAGCGGGGAACGGCCCCAGCATTTT. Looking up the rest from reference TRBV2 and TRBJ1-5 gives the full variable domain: EPEVTQTPSHQVTQMGQEVILRCVPISNHLYFYWYRQILGQKVEFLVSFYNNEISEKSEIFDDQFSVERPDGSNFTLKIRSTKLEDSAMYFCASSDSGERPQHFGDGTRLSIL.

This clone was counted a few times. The CDR3 DNA follows: TGTGCCAGCAGTTACTCTGGCAGGGGCCGCACTGAAGCTTTCTTT. It is translated as CASSYSGRGRTEAFF. The chain carries TRBV6-5 and TRBJ1-1; D might be TRBD1 (6 bases). This CDR3 is built from 15 residues. Per germline, CDR1 MNHEY and CDR2 SVGAGI. With 0 bases removed from V and 4 bases from J, the gap between germline ends came to 12 bases.

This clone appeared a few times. The CDR3 region has the DNA TGTGCCAGCAGTCTTTCGGGGGTAACCTACGAGCAGTACTTC. Amino acids: CASSLSGVTYEQYF. This chain connects TRBV6-1 to TRBJ2-7; tentatively, D is TRBD2 (6 bases). The CDR3 is 14 residues long. Trimming cost V 5 bases and J 2 bases, with 13 bases left between them. Germline V gives CDR1 MNHNS, CDR2 SASEGT.

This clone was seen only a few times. The CDR3 reads CATSLGEGTGELFF. The CDR3 region has the DNA TGCGCCACGAGTCTCGGGGAGGGCACCGGGGAGCTGTTTTTT. The J gene is TRBJ2-2, the V gene TRBV5-1; 7 nucleotides align to TRBD2. Germline loops: CDR1 SGHRS, CDR2 YFSETQ. V dropped 9 bases and J dropped 4; count of bases not matched to a gene: 9. The CDR3 runs to 14 residues.

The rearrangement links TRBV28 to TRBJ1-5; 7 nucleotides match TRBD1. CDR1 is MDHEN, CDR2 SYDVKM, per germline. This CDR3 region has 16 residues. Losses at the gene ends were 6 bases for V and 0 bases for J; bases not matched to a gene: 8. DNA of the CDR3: TGTGCCAGCAGGTCCCAGGGGGTTTATAGCAATCAGCCCCAGCATTTT. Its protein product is CASRSQGVYSNQPQHF.

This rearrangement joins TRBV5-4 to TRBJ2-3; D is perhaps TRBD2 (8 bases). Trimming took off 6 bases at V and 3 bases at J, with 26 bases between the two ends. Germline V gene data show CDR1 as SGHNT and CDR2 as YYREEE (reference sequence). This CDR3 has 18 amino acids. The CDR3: CASKGAPGGPGATDTQYF. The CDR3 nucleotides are TGTGCCAGCAAGGGGGCGCCGGGAGGGCCGGGTGCGACAGATACGCAGTATTTT.

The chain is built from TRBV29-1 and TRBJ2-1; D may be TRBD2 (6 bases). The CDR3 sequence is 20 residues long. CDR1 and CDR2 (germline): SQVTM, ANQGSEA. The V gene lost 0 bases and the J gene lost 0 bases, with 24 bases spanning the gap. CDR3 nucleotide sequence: TGCAGCGTTGAAGATGGCTTGGGACGGGCTAGCGTGAGCTCCTACAATGAGCAGTTCTTC. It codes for CSVEDGLGRASVSSYNEQFF.

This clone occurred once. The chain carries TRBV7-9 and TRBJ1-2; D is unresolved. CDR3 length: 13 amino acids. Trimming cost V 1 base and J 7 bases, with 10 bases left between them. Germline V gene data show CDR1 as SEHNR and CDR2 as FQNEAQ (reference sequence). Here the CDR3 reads CASSLVGGGGYTF. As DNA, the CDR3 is TGTGCCAGCAGCTTAGTGGGTGGCGGTGGCTACACCTTC.

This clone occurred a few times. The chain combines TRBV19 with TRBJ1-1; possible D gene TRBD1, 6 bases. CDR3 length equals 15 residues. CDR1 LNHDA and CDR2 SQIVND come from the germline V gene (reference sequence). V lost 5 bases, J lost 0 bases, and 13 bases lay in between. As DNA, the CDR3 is TGTGCCAGTAGTTCAAGGACAGTCCTGAACACTGAAGCTTTCTTT. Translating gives CASSSRTVLNTEAFF.

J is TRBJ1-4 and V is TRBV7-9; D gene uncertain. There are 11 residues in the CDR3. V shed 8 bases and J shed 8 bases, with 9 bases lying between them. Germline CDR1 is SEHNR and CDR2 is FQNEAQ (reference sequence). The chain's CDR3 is CASVGGEKLFF. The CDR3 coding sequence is TGTGCCAGCGTCGGCGGCGAAAAACTGTTTTTT.

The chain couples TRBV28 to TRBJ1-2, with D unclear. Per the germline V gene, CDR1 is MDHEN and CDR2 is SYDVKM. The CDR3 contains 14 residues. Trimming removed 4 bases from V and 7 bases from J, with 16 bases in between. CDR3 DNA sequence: TGTGCCAGCAGTTCCCCCGTGCCCCGGGGTGGCTACACCTTC. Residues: CASSSPVPRGGYTF.